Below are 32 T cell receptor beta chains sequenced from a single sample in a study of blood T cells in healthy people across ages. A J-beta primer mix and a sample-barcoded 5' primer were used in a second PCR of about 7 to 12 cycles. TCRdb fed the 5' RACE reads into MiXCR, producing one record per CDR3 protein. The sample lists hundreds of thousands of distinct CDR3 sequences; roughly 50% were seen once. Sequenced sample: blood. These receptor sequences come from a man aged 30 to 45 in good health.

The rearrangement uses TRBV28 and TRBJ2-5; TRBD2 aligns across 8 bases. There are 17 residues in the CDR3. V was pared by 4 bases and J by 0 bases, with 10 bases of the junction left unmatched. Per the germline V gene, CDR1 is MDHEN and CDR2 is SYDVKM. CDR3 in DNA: TGTGCCAGCAGTTACCCCTTACTAGCGGTAGACCAAGAGACCCAGTACTTC. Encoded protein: CASSYPLLAVDQETQYF.

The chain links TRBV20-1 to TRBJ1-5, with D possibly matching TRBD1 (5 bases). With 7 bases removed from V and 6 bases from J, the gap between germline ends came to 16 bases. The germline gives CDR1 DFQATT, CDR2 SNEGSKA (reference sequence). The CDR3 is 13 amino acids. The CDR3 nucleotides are TGCAGTGTCCAGGGTCTTAGTGCTCAGCCCCAGCATTTT. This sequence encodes CSVQGLSAQPQHF.

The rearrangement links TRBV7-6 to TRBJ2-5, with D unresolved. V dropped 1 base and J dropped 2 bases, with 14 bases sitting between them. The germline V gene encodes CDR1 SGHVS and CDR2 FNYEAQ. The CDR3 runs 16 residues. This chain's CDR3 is CASSLGSRLGQETQYF. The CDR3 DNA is TGTGCCAGCAGCTTAGGTTCGAGGTTAGGGCAAGAGACCCAGTACTTC.

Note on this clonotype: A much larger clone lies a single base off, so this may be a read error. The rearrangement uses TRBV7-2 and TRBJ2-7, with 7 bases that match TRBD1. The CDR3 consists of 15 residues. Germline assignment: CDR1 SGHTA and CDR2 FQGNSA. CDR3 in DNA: TGTGCCGGCAGCTTAGAAGGGACAGTCTCCTACGAGCAGTACTTC. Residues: CAGSLEGTVSYEQYF.

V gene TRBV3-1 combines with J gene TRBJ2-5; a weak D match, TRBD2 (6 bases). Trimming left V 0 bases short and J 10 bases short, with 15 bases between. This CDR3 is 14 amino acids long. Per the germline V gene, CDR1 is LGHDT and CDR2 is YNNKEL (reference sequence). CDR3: CASSQERLVGDQYF. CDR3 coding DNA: TGTGCCAGCAGCCAAGAACGACTAGTGGGGGACCAGTACTTC.

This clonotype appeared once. The CDR3 loop is CAISKGLAGTYNEQFF. The CDR3 bases are TGTGCCATCAGTAAGGGACTAGCGGGAACCTACAATGAGCAGTTCTTC. The chain uses TRBV10-3 and TRBJ2-1; TRBD2 matches at 13 bases. The V and J ends lost 5 bases and 2 bases, in that order; junction bases with no gene match: 3. The CDR3 consists of 16 residues. Germline CDR1 and CDR2: ENHRY and SYGVKD.

The DNA for the CDR3 is TGCGCCAGCAGCTCCCTTGAGGGACTAGCGAATAACAATGAGCAGTTCTTC. Its protein product is CASSSLEGLANNNEQFF. This chain uses TRBV5-1 with TRBJ2-1; 10 positions agree with TRBD2. CDR3 length equals 17 residues. Germline V CDR1 and CDR2: SGHRS, YFSETQ. The V and J ends lost 3 bases and 5 bases, in that order; junction bases with no gene match: 11. Full variable domain (outside the CDR3, taken from reference TRBV5-1 and TRBJ2-1): KAGVTQTPRYLIKTRGQQVTLSCSPISGHRSVSWYQQTPGQGLQFLFEYFSETQRNKGNFPGRFSGRQFSNSRSEMNVSTLELGDSALYLCASSSLEGLANNNEQFFGPGTRLTVL.

The CDR3 spells CASRPLAGGGETQYF. In DNA, the CDR3 is TGTGCCAGCAGACCCCTAGCGGGGGGGGGCGAGACGCAGTATTTT. This chain connects TRBV12-3 or TRBV12-4 to TRBJ2-3; 12 bases match TRBD2. The CDR3 length is 15 residues. J lost 9 bases, V lost 6 bases, and 10 bases had no gene match.

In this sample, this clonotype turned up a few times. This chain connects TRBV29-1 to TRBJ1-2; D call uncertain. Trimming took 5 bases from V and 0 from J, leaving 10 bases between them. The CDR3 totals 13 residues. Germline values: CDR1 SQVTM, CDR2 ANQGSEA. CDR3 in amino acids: CSVSSGANYGYTF. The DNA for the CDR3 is TGCAGCGTTTCGAGCGGTGCTAACTATGGCTACACCTTC.

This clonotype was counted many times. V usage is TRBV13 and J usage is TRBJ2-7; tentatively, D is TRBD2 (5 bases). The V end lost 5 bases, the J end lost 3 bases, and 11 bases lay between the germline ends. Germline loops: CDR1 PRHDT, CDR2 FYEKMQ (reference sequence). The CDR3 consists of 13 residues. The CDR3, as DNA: TGTGCCAGCAGCACTGGACTGATCTACGAGCAGTACTTC. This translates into CASSTGLIYEQYF.

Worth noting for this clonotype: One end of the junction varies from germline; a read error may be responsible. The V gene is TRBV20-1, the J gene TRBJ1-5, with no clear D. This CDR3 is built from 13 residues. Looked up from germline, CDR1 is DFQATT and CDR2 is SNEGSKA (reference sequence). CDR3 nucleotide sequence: TGCAGTGCTAGGCAGGATAGCAATCAACCCCAGCATTTT. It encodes CSARQDSNQPQHF.

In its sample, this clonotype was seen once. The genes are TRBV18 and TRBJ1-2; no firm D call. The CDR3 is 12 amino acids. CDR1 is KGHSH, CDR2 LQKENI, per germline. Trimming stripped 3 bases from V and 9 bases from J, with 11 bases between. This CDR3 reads CASSPSGSSYTF. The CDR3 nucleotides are TGTGCCAGCTCACCCTCGGGAAGTAGCTACACCTTC.

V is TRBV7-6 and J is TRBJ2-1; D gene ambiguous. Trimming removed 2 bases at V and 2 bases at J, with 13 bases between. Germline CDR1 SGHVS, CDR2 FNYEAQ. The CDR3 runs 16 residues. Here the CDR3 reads CASSLSPSSTYNEQFF. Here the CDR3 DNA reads TGTGCCAGCAGCTTATCTCCCAGCTCTACCTACAATGAGCAGTTCTTC.

The DNA of the CDR3 is TGTGCCAGCAGCTCTCCGGGGACCTACAATGAGCAGTTCTTC. Its protein product is CASSSPGTYNEQFF. V and J are TRBV7-2 and TRBJ2-1; a weak D match, TRBD2 (5 bases). V was trimmed by 4 bases and J by 2 bases, leaving 9 bases between them. CDR3 size: 14 residues. Germline V lookup: CDR1 SGHTA, CDR2 FQGNSA.

For the CDR3, the DNA is TGTGCCAGCAGCTCCGATACAGGGCCCTACGAGCAGTACTTC. Translation: CASSSDTGPYEQYF. The rearrangement links TRBV7-2 to TRBJ2-7; the D gene is possibly TRBD1 (6 bases). With 4 bases removed from V and 2 bases from J, the gap between germline ends came to 12 bases. CDR1 SGHTA and CDR2 FQGNSA come from the germline V gene. The CDR3 extends over 14 amino acids.

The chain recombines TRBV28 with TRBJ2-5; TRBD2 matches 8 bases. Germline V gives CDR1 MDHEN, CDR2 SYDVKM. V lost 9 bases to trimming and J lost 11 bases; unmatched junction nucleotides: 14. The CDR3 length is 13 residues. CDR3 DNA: TGTGCCAGTAGTCGGAGCGGGAGAGGGGAGCAGTACTTC. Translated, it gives CASSRSGRGEQYF. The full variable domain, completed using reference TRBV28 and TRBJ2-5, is DVKVTQSSRYLVKRTGEKVFLECVQDMDHENMFWYRQDPGLGLRLIYFSYDVKMKEKGDIPEGYSVSREKKERFSLILESASTNQTSMYLCASSRSGRGEQYFGPGTRLLVL.

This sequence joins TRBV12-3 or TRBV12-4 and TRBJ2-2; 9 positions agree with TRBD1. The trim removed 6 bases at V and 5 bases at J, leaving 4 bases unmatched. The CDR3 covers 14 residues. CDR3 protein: CASRDRGGTGELFF. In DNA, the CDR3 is TGTGCCAGCAGGGACAGGGGCGGGACCGGGGAGCTGTTTTTT.

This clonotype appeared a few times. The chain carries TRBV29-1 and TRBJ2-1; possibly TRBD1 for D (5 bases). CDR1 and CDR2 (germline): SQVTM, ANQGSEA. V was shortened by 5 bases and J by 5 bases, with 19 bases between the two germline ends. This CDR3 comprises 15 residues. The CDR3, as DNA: TGCAGCGTTTCTCCTAGGGGTTCCCCAAACAATGAGCAGTTCTTC. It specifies CSVSPRGSPNNEQFF.

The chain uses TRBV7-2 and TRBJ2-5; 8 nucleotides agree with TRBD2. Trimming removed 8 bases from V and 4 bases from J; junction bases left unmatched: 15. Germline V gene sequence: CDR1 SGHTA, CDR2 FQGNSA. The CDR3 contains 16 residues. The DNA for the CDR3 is TGTGCCAGCGGCTCACAGTCTGGGCGGGGGGCAGAGACCCAGTACTTC. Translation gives CASGSQSGRGAETQYF.

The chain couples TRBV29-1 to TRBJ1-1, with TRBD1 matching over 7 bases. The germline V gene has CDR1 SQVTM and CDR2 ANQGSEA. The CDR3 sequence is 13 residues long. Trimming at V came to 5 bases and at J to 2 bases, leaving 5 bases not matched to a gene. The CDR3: CSVRRDSNTEAFF. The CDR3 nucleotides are TGCAGCGTTCGTAGGGACAGCAACACTGAAGCTTTCTTT. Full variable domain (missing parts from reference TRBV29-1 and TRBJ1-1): SAVISQKPSRDICQRGTSLTIQCQVDSQVTMMFWYRQQPGQSLTLIATANQGSEATYESGFVIDKFPISRPNLTFSTLTVSNMSPEDSSIYLCSVRRDSNTEAFFGQGTRLTVV.

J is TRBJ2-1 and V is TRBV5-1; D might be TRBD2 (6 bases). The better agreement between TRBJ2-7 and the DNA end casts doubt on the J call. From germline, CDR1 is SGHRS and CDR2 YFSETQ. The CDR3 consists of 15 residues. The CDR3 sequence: CASSIAGGFSYEQYF. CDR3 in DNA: TGCGCCAGCAGCATCGCCGGGGGTTTCTCCTACGAGCAGTACTTC.

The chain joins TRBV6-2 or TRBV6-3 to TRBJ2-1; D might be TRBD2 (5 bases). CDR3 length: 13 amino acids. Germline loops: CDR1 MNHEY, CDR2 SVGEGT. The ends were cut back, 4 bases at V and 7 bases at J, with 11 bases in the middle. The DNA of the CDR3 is TGTGCCAGCAGTTCAGAAGGGAGTAATGAGCAGTTCTTC. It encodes CASSSEGSNEQFF.

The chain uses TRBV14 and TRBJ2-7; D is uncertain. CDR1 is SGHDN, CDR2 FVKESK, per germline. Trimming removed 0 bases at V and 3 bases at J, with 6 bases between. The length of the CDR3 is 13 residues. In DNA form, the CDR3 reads TGTGCCAGCAGCCAAGATAACAGCTACGAGCAGTACTTC. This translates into CASSQDNSYEQYF. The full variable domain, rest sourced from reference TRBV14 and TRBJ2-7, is EAGVTQFPSHSVIEKGQTVTLRCDPISGHDNLYWYRRVMGKEIKFLLHFVKESKQDESGMPNNRFLAERTGGTYSTLKVQPAELEDSGVYFCASSQDNSYEQYFGPGTRLTVT.

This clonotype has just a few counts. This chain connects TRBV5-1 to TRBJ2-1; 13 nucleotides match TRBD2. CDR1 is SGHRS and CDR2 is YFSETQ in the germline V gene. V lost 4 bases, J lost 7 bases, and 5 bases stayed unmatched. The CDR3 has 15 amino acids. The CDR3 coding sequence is TGCGCCAGCAGCAAACTAGCGGGGGGGTTAAATGAGCAGTTCTTC. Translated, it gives CASSKLAGGLNEQFF.

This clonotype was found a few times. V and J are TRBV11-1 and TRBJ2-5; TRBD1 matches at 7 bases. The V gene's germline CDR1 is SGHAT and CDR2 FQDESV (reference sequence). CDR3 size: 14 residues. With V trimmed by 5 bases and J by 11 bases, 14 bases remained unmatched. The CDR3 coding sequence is TGTGCCAGCAGCGTACAGGGGCTGGAGACCCGGCAGTACTTC. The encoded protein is CASSVQGLETRQYF. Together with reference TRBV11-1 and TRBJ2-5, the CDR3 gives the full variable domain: EAEVAQSPRYKITEKSQAVAFWCDPISGHATLYWYRQILGQGPELLVQFQDESVVDDSQLPKDRFSAERLKGVDSTLKIQPAELGDSAMYLCASSVQGLETRQYFGPGTRLLVL.

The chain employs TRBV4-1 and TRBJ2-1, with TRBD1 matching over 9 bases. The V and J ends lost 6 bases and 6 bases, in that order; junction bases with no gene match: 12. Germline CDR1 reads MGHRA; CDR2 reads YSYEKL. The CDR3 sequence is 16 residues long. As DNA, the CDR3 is TGCGCCAGCAGTGCAGCCGGGACAGGGATGAGCAATGAGCAGTTCTTC. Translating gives CASSAAGTGMSNEQFF.

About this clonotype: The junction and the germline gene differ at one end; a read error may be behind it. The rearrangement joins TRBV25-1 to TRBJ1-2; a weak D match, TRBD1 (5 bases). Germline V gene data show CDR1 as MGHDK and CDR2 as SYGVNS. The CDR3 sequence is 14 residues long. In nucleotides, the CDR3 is TGTGCCAGCAGCTCTCGGGGGGGATCGTATGGCTACAACTTC. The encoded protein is CASSSRGGSYGYNF.

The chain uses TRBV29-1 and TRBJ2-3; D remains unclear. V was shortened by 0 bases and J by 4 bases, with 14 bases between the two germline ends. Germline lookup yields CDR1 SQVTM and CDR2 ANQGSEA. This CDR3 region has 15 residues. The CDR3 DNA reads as TGCAGCGTTGAAGATGTAGGGCTGGTGGCAGATACGCAGTATTTT. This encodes CSVEDVGLVADTQYF.

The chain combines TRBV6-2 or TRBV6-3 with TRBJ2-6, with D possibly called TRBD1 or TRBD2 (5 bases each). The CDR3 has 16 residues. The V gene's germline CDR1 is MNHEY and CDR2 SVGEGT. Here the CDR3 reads CSSTGTGRSGANVLTF. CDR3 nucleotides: TGTTCTTCCACCGGGACGGGCCGATCTGGGGCCAACGTCCTGACTTTC.

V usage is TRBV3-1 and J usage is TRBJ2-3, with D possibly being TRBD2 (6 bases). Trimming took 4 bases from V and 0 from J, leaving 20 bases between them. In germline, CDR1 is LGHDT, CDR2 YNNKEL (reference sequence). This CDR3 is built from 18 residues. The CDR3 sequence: CASSPSTRLVTSTDTQYF. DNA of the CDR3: TGTGCCAGCAGCCCTTCAACGCGACTAGTAACAAGCACAGATACGCAGTATTTT.

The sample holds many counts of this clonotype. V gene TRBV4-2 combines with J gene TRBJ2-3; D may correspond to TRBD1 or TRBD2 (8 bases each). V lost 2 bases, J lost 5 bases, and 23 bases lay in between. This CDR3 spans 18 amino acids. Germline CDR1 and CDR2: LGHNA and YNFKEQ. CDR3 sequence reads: CASSQYGTGLAGRDTQYF. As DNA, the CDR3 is TGTGCCAGCAGCCAATATGGGACAGGCCTAGCGGGTAGAGATACGCAGTATTTT.

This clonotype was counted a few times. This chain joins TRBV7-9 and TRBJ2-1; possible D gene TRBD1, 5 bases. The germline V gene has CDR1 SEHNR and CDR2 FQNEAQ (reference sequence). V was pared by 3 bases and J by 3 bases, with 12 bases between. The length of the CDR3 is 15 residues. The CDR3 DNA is TGTGCCAGCAGCTTCCAGGACACGTACTACAATGAGCAGTTCTTC. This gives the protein CASSFQDTYYNEQFF.